The entry that follows covers one T cell receptor beta chain sequence. As processed by the authors: From reference gene primer amplification, estimates of nucleated cell counts were derived. Method: immunoSEQ multiplex PCR; TCRdb's copy keeps in-frame clones and lacks some. D and trimming were read from the DNA, whereas the V and J calls and clone size are those reported in that table. This sample has 130,000 to 150,000 clones; about three quarters occur once, and the top ten carry 1.9%. This sample stems from a study of blood T cell repertoires in COVID-19. Whole-study context: The samples span acute and convalescent COVID-19 from the United States, Italy and Spain. Sources were T cells, B-cell-depleted T cells, or PBMCs; the material itself was cDNA or gDNA.

CDR1 WNHNN and CDR2 SYGVQD come from the germline V gene (reference sequence). The CDR3 runs 14 residues. V shed 8 bases and J 1 base; nucleotides not matched to a gene: 6. The sample was peripheral blood. The V and J genes are TRBV10-1 and TRBJ1-1; 8 bases fit TRBD1. The TCR sequence derives from a woman aged 55-69 years with acute or convalescent COVID-19. The CDR3 region is CASGWGQANTEAFF. In nucleotides, the CDR3 is TGCGCCAGCGGCTGGGGACAGGCGAACACTGAAGCTTTCTTT.